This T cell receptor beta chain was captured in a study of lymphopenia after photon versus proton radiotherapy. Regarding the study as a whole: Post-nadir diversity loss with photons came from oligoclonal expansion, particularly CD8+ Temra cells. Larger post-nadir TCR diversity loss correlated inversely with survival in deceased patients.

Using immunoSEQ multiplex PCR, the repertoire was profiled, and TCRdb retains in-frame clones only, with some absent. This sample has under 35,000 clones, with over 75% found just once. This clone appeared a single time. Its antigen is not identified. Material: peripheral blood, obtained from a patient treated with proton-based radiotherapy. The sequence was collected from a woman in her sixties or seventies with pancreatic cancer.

CDR3 sequence: CASSPRTGPDQPQHF. The CDR3 region has the DNA TGTGCCAGCAGCCCCCGGACAGGGCCCGATCAGCCCCAGCATTTT. V and J are TRBV7-2 and TRBJ1-5, with TRBD1 matching 8 bases. Looked up from germline, CDR1 is SGHTA and CDR2 is FQGNSA. The CDR3 spans 15 residues. The V gene end was trimmed by 5 bases and the J gene end by 5 bases; junction bases not matched to a gene: 8.